This T cell receptor (beta chain) originates from a study of T-cell reconstitution after alpha-beta-depleted transplantation in children. Study-wide results and limits: Surviving recipient T cells and intrathymic progenitors accounted for some patients' high TCRbeta diversity at day 60. Several hundred expanded graft clones reportedly were the source of alpha-beta T cells about two months after transplant. Once a year had passed after transplant, T-cell counts and diversity came mostly from newly produced T cells.

Note on this clonotype: Its antigen is not known.

As it was prepared, the TCRbeta library received unique molecular identifiers. From the PCR reads, TCRdb called clonotypes with MiXCR, one entry per CDR3 protein. The table shows 250,000 to 300,000 distinct CDR3 sequences, with less than 9.5% occurring only once. The sample was peripheral blood, taken 360 days after TCRalphabeta/CD19-depleted stem cell transplant. The receptor was isolated from a female patient aged 2-9 years who had a stem cell transplant for Fanconi anemia, so the T cells may come from the graft donor.

The CDR3 loop reads CASRPANNEQFF. The CDR3 DNA follows: TGTGCCAGCAGGCCGGCAAACAATGAGCAGTTCTTC. The chain has TRBV6-2 or TRBV6-3 and TRBJ2-1; D is unresolved. Germline-derived CDR1 and CDR2 are MNHEY and SVGEGT. The germline V and J ends were trimmed by 6 bases and 5 bases, with 8 bases remaining between them. The CDR3 consists of 12 residues.